These T cell receptor beta chains were read from a single sample in a study of CD8 T cells in ankylosing spondylitis. TCRdb used MiXCR to reprocess the 5' RACE reads, holding one entry per CDR3 protein. The sample records 250,000 or so distinct CDR3 sequences, approximately 24% being singletons. Sequencing was carried out using blood, either unsorted or a sorted T cell fraction (not recorded which). The receptors originated from a male donor with ankylosing spondylitis or in good health (not recorded which). CDR3s include the opening cysteine and the closing phenylalanine or tryptophan. A D gene is named only where the DNA matches it firmly. A clone size is listed for some rows: how often the clone was seen (once, few, many), or a class if it is expanded.

D gene	V gene	J gene	clone size	CDR3 protein	CDR3 DNA
.	TRBV29-1	TRBJ2-5	many	CSVEPQIETQYF	TGCAGCGTTGAACCTCAGATAGAGACCCAGTACTTC
.	TRBV3-1	TRBJ2-1	many	CASSRAEFHNEQFF	TGTGCCAGCAGCCGGGCGGAGTTCCACAATGAGCAGTTCTTC
.	TRBV7-9	TRBJ1-1	many	CASSLLAGNNEAFF	TGTGCCAGCAGCTTATTGGCAGGCAACAATGAAGCTTTCTTT
TRBD2	TRBV12-3/TRBV12-4	TRBJ2-3	many	CASSFSGGAYTQYF	TGTGCCAGCAGTTTCAGCGGGGGGGCTTATACGCAGTATTTT
TRBD2	TRBV12-3/TRBV12-4	TRBJ2-1	many	CASTPTSGGAVRFF	TGTGCCAGCACCCCGACTAGCGGGGGGGCCGTCCGGTTCTTC
TRBD2	TRBV12-3/TRBV12-4	TRBJ2-7	many	CASSLGLATYEQYF	TGTGCCAGCAGTTTAGGACTAGCGACCTACGAGCAGTACTTC
TRBD1	TRBV5-1	TRBJ2-2	many	CASSERTGGTTGELFF	TGCGCCAGCAGCGAGAGGACAGGGGGGACCACCGGGGAGCTGTTTTTT
.	TRBV9	TRBJ2-1	many	CASSTPGLGGNEQFF	TGTGCCAGCAGCACCCCTGGGCTCGGGGGCAATGAGCAGTTCTTC
.	TRBV6-1	TRBJ1-5	few	CASSRGGMDQPQHF	TGTGCCAGCAGCCGAGGGGGGATGGATCAGCCCCAGCATTTT
.	TRBV12-3/TRBV12-4	TRBJ2-1	.	CASSLGPREQFF	TGTGCCAGCAGCCTAGGGCCTCGGGAGCAGTTCTTC
TRBD1	TRBV6-6	TRBJ2-7	.	CASRRGQGFEQYF	TGTGCCAGCCGCCGAGGACAGGGTTTCGAGCAGTACTTC
TRBD1	TRBV6-5	TRBJ1-6	.	CASKTGGVSPLHF	TGTGCCAGCAAGACAGGGGGGGTTTCACCCCTCCACTTT
TRBD1	TRBV12-3/TRBV12-4	TRBJ2-2	.	CASSFHRGPDGELFF	TGTGCCAGCAGTTTTCACAGGGGCCCTGACGGGGAGCTGTTTTTT
.	TRBV20-1	TRBJ2-1	.	CSARDGGDNEQFF	TGCAGTGCTAGAGATGGGGGCGACAATGAGCAGTTCTTC
TRBD1	TRBV5-5	TRBJ1-1	.	CASSSNRGRVTEAFF	TGTGCCAGCAGCAGTAACAGGGGGCGGGTCACTGAAGCTTTCTTT
.	TRBV10-2	TRBJ2-1	many	CASSESGTAPSYNEQFF	TGCGCCAGCAGTGAGTCGGGGACTGCCCCCTCCTACAATGAGCAGTTCTTC
.	TRBV20-1	TRBJ2-3	many	CSVHTTSTDTQYF	TGCAGTGTTCACACAACTAGCACAGATACGCAGTATTTT
.	TRBV12-3/TRBV12-4	TRBJ1-4	.	CASSSSTNEKLFF	TGTGCCAGCAGTTCGTCCACTAATGAAAAACTGTTTTTT
.	TRBV4-1	TRBJ2-5	many	CASSQERGGKETQYF	TGCGCCAGCAGCCAAGAGAGAGGCGGGAAAGAGACCCAGTACTTC
.	TRBV10-3	TRBJ2-5	many	CAISEGVQETQYF	TGTGCCATCAGTGAGGGCGTCCAAGAGACCCAGTACTTC
.	TRBV4-1	TRBJ2-1	many	CASSLAPAGPRNNEQFF	TGCGCCAGCAGCCTAGCGCCCGCCGGCCCACGGAACAATGAGCAGTTCTTC
.	TRBV20-1	TRBJ2-6	few	CSARRDSGANVLTF	TGCAGTGCTAGAAGGGACTCTGGGGCCAACGTCCTGACTTTC
.	TRBV12-3/TRBV12-4	TRBJ2-1	.	CASSAPRLPYNEQFF	TGTGCCAGCAGCGCCCCGAGACTTCCCTACAATGAGCAGTTCTTC
.	TRBV12-3/TRBV12-4	TRBJ1-1	many	CASSLFRSGNTEAFF	TGTGCCAGCAGCTTATTCCGTAGTGGGAACACTGAAGCTTTCTTT
.	TRBV12-3/TRBV12-4	TRBJ2-3	.	CASSFTKRPPYDTQYF	TGTGCCAGCAGTTTTACGAAGAGGCCTCCTTATGATACGCAGTATTTT
TRBD1	TRBV20-1	TRBJ1-2	.	CSARDSQGVYGYTF	TGCAGTGCTAGAGACTCTCAGGGGGTCTATGGCTACACCTTC
.	TRBV10-3	TRBJ1-6	few	CASRGGKDSPLHF	TGTGCCAGCCGCGGGGGGAAGGATTCACCCCTCCACTTT
.	TRBV12-3/TRBV12-4	TRBJ2-7	.	CASRPGTASSYEQYF	TGTGCCAGCAGACCCGGGACGGCGAGCTCCTACGAGCAGTACTTC
TRBD1	TRBV20-1	TRBJ1-3	.	CSARAPWTGASGNTIYF	TGCAGTGCTAGAGCGCCTTGGACAGGGGCTTCTGGAAACACCATATATTTT
.	TRBV3-1	TRBJ2-3	.	CASSPVARSAGDTQYF	TGTGCCAGCAGCCCAGTCGCACGATCAGCGGGAGATACGCAGTATTTT
.	TRBV20-1	TRBJ1-5	.	CSARERGGFNQPQHF	TGCAGTGCTAGAGAACGAGGGGGGTTCAATCAGCCCCAGCATTTT
.	TRBV20-1	TRBJ2-5	.	CSAPTGTLGETQYF	TGCAGTGCTCCGACCGGGACCCTTGGAGAGACCCAGTACTTC
TRBD1	TRBV20-1	TRBJ1-3	many	CSARAGGGNTIYF	TGCAGTGCTAGAGCAGGGGGAGGAAACACCATATATTTT
.	TRBV12-3/TRBV12-4	TRBJ1-1	.	CASRTQNTEAFF	TGTGCCAGCAGAACCCAGAACACTGAAGCTTTCTTT
.	TRBV20-1	TRBJ1-4	few	CSAMGGATNEKLFF	TGCAGCGCAATGGGCGGAGCAACTAATGAAAAACTGTTTTTT
.	TRBV3-1	TRBJ2-5	few	CASSQDPGNEETQYF	TGTGCCAGCAGCCAAGATCCAGGGAACGAAGAGACCCAGTACTTC
.	TRBV30	TRBJ2-5	.	CAWRTGYQETQYF	TGTGCCTGGAGAACAGGGTACCAAGAGACCCAGTACTTC
.	TRBV4-2	TRBJ2-2	many	CASSQDANTGELFF	TGTGCCAGCAGCCAAGACGCGAACACCGGGGAGCTGTTTTTT
TRBD2	TRBV6-1	TRBJ2-2	few	CASSLTSGGARMGGELFF	TGTGCCAGCAGTCTGACTAGCGGGGGGGCTAGGATGGGCGGGGAGCTGTTTTTT